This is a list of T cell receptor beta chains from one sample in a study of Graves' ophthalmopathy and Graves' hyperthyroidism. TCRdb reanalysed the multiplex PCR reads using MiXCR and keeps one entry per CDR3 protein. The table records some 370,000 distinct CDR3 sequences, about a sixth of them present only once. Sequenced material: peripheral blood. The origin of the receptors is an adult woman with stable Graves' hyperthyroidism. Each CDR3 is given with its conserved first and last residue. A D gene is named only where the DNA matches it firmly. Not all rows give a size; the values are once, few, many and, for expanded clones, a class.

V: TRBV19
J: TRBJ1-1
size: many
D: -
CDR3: CASSMTGLTEAFF
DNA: TGTGCCAGTAGTATGACGGGGCTCACTGAAGCTTTCTTT

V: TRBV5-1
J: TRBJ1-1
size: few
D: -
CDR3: CASNSGDGVNTEAFF
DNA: TGCGCCAGCAATTCGGGGGATGGGGTGAACACTGAAGCTTTCTTT

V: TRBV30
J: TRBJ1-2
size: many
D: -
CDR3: CAWSPPANYGYTF
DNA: TGTGCCTGGAGTCCACCAGCTAACTATGGCTACACCTTC

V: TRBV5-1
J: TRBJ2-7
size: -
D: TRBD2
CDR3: CASSWGSEREWYEQYF
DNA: TGCGCCAGCAGCTGGGGCTCGGAGCGGGAGTGGTACGAGCAGTACTTC

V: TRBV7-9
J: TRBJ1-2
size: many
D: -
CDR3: CASSLALGGRGGYTF
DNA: TGTGCCAGCAGCTTAGCGCTTGGGGGGCGTGGCGGCTACACCTTC

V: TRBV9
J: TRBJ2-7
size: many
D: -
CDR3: CASSALVSSYEQYF
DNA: TGTGCCAGCAGCGCACTAGTGTCCTCCTACGAGCAGTACTTC

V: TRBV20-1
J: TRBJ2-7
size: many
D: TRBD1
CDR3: CSAEMTGEYEQYF
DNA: TGCAGTGCTGAAATGACAGGGGAGTACGAGCAGTACTTC

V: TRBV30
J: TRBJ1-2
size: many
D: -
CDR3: CAWSRGGVDGYTF
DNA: TGTGCCTGGAGCCGAGGGGGAGTGGATGGCTACACCTTC

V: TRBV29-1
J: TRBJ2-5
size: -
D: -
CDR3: CSVWRDQETQYF
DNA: TGCAGCGTTTGGCGGGACCAAGAGACCCAGTACTTC

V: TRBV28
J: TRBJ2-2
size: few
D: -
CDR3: CASQEVSGELFF
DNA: TGTGCCAGCCAAGAGGTTTCTGGGGAGCTGTTTTTT

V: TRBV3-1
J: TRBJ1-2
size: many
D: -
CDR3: CASSQEAGTNYGYTF
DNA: TGTGCCAGCAGCCAAGAAGCAGGGACTAACTATGGCTACACCTTC

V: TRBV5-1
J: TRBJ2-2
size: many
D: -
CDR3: CASSPFGPLPGGELFF
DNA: TGCGCCAGCAGCCCTTTTGGACCCTTGCCCGGCGGGGAGCTGTTTTTT

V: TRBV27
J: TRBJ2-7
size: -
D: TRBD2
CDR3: CASRQTSGLYEQYF
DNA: TGTGCCAGCAGGCAGACTAGCGGGCTCTACGAGCAGTACTTC

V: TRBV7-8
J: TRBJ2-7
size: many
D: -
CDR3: CASSSHTPYEQYF
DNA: TGTGCCAGCAGCTCCCACACCCCCTACGAGCAGTACTTC

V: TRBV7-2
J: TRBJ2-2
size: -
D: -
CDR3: CASRRGLSGELFF
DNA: TGTGCCAGCCGTCGTGGGCTCTCCGGGGAGCTGTTTTTT

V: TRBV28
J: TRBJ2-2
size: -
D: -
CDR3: CASSDRRPNTGELFF
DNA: TGTGCCAGCAGTGACCGTCGACCAAACACCGGGGAGCTGTTTTTT

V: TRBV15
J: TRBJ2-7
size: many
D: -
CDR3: CATSRDVPYEQYF
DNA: TGTGCCACCAGCAGAGATGTCCCCTACGAGCAGTACTTC

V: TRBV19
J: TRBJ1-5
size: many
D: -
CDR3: CASSIALMSNQPQHF
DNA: TGTGCCAGTAGTATCGCCCTCATGAGCAATCAGCCCCAGCATTTT

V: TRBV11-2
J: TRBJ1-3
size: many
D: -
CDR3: CASRVSGNTIYF
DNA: TGTGCCAGCAGGGTCTCTGGAAACACCATATATTTT

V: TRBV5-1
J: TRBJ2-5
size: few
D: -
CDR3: CATPGPQYF
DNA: TGCGCCACCCCGGGGCCCCAGTACTTC

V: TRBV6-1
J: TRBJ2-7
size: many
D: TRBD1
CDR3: CASSEFGWTGADEQYF
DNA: TGTGCCAGCAGTGAATTCGGTTGGACAGGGGCCGACGAGCAGTACTTC

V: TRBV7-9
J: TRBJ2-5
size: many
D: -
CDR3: CASSHRRAPRSPQYF
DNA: TGTGCCAGCAGCCATCGCAGGGCCCCCCGGTCCCCCCAGTACTTC

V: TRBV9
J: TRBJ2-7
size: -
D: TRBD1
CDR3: CASSGQGQGVEQYF
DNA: TGTGCCAGCAGCGGACAGGGTCAAGGGGTCGAGCAGTACTTC

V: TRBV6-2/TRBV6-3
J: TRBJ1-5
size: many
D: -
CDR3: CASSSLPYFNQPQHF
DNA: TGTGCCAGCAGCTCACTTCCCTACTTCAATCAGCCCCAGCATTTT

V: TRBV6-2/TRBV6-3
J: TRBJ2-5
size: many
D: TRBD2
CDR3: CASSYSTSGFGETQYF
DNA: TGTGCCAGCAGTTACTCCACTAGCGGGTTCGGGGAGACCCAGTACTTC

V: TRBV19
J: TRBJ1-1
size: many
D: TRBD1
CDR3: CASSISTGKREAFF
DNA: TGTGCCAGTAGTATTTCGACAGGGAAAAGAGAAGCTTTCTTT

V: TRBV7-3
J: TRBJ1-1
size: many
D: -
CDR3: CASSLTGPLSNTEAFF
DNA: TGTGCCAGCAGCTTAACGGGGCCTCTCTCGAACACTGAAGCTTTCTTT

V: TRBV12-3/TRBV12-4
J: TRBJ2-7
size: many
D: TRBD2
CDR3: CASSWGLAGALEQYF
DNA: TGTGCCAGCAGTTGGGGACTAGCGGGAGCACTCGAGCAGTACTTC

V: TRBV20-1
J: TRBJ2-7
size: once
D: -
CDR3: CSASDKYYEQYF
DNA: TGCAGTGCTTCGGACAAATACTACGAGCAGTACTTC

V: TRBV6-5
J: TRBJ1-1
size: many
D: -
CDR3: CASSYSQGSYDTEAFF
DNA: TGTGCCAGCAGTTACTCCCAGGGTAGTTATGACACTGAAGCTTTCTTT

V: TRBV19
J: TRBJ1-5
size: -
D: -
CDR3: CASNPAQGTGYSNQPQHF
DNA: TGTGCCAGTAACCCGGCGCAGGGGACGGGTTATAGCAATCAGCCCCAGCATTTT

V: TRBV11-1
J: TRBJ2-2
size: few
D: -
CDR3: CASSLRVAGELFF
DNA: TGTGCCAGCAGCTTACGGGTTGCCGGGGAGCTGTTTTTT

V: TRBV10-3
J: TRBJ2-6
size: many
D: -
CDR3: CAISGGAGANVLTF
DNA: TGTGCCATCAGTGGTGGGGCCGGGGCCAACGTCCTGACTTTC

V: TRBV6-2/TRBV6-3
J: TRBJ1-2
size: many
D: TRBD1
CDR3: CASSYKDPGQIGSYGYTF
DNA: TGTGCCAGCAGTTACAAAGATCCGGGACAGATAGGTTCCTATGGCTACACCTTC

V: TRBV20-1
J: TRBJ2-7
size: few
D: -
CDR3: CSASVGGSYEQYF
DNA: TGCAGTGCTAGTGTGGGGGGCTCCTACGAGCAGTACTTC

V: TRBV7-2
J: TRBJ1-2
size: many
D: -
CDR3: CVSSLLQGYGYTF
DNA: TGTGTCAGCAGCTTGTTACAGGGTTATGGCTACACCTTC

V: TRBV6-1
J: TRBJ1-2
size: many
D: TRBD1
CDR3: CASSRSGQLLNYGYTF
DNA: TGTGCCAGCAGTCGGTCGGGACAGCTCCTTAACTATGGCTACACCTTC

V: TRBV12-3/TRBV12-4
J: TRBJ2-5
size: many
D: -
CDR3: CASSNPMGMETQYF
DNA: TGTGCCAGCAGCAATCCCATGGGGATGGAGACCCAGTACTTC

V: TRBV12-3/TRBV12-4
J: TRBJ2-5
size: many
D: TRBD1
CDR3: CASSLTGGLETQYF
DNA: TGTGCCAGCAGTCTGACAGGGGGTCTTGAGACCCAGTACTTC

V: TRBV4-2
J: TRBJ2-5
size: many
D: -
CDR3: CASSQDFGRVETQYF
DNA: TGTGCCAGCAGCCAAGATTTTGGCAGGGTTGAGACCCAGTACTTC

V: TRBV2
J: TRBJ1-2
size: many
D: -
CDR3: CASSDSIYVYGYTF
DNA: TGTGCCAGCAGTGATTCGATTTACGTCTATGGCTACACCTTC

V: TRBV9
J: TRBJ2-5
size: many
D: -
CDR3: CASSQSRWGYQETQYF
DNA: TGTGCCAGCAGCCAAAGCCGGTGGGGGTACCAAGAGACCCAGTACTTC

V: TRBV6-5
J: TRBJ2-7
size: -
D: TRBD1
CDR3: CASSYGTGFRYEQYF
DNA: TGTGCCAGCAGTTACGGGACAGGGTTTAGGTACGAGCAGTACTTC

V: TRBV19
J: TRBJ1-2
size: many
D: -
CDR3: CASRTINVQGYTF
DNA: TGTGCCAGTCGGACAATAAATGTCCAGGGCTACACCTTC

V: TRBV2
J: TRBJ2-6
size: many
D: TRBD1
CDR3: CASSPGQGHTSGANVLTF
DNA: TGTGCCAGCAGTCCCGGACAGGGGCACACCTCTGGGGCCAACGTCCTGACTTTC

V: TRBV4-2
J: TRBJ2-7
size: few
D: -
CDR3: CASSQDWGAEPYEQYF
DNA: TGTGCCAGCAGCCAAGACTGGGGGGCCGAGCCCTACGAGCAGTACTTC